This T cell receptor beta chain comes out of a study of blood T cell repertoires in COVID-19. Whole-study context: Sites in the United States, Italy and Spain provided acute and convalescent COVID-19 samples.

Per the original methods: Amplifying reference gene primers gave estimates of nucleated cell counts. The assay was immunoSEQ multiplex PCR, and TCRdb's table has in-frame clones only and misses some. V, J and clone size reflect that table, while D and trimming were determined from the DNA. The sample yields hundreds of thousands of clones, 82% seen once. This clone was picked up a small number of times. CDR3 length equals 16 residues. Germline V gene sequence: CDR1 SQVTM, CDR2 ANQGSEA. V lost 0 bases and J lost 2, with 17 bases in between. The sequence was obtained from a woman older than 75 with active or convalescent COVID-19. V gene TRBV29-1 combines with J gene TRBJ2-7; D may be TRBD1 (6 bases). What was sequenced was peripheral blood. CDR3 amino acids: CSVEDGAQGETYEQYF. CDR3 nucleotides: TGCAGCGTTGAAGACGGCGCACAGGGTGAAACCTACGAGCAGTACTTC.